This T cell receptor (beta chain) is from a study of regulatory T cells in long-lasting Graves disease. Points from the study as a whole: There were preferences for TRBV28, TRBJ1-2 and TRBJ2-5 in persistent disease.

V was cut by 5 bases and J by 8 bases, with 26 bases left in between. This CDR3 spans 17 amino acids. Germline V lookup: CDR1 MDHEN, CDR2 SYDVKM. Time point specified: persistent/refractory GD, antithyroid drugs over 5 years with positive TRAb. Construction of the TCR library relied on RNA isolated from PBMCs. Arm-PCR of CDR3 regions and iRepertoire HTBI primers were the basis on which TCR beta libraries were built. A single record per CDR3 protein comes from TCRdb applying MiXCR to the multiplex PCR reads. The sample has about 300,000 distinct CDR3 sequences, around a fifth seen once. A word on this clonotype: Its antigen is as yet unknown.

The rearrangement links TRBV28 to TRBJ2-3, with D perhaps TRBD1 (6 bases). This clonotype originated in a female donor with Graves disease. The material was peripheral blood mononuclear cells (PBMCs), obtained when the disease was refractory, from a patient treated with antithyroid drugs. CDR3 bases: TGTGCCAGCAGTGACTGGGGGTTAGTAGCGCTCAGGGGTACGCAGTATTTT. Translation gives CASSDWGLVALRGTQYF.